This entry describes one TCR beta chain. Antigen: not known. The CDR3 contains 15 residues. Germline CDR1 reads SGDLS; CDR2 reads YYNGEE. Unmatched junction bases numbered 10, after V lost 4 bases and J lost 4 bases. A sample-barcoded 5' primer and a J-beta primer mix were used in a second PCR of roughly 6 to 11 cycles. TCRdb re-derived calls from the 5' RACE reads in MiXCR, one entry per CDR3 protein. The sample has approximately 900,000 distinct CDR3 sequences, around 29% seen once. This record belongs to a study of blood T cells in healthy people across ages. The individuals who served as donors were healthy Caucasians living in Russia, aged roughly 6 to 95. The study's findings and limits: Fewer expanded clones and more diversity marked long-lived versus aged donors.

The same specimen was also included in a second study, on T cells of mothers and their children. Turning to that study: Samples were provided by three healthy Caucasian mothers and their six children. Each child gave approximately 3 million TCR beta CDR3 reads (each mother, over 9 million).

The chain joins TRBV9 to TRBJ1-2; the match to TRBD1 covers 7 bases. This clonotype originated in a woman in her forties in good health. Sequenced input: blood. The DNA of the CDR3 is TGTGCCAGCAGCCCCCGGCAGGGGGTTCCCTATGGCTACACCTTC. Translated: CASSPRQGVPYGYTF.